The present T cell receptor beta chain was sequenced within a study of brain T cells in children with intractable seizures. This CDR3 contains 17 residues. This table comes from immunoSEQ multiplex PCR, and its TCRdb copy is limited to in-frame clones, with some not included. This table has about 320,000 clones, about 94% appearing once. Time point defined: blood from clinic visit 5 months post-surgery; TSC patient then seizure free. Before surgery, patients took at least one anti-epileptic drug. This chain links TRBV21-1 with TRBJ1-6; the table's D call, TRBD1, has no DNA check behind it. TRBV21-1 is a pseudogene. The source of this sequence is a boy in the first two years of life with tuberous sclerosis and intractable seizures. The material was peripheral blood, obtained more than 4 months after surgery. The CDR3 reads CASSKKTKPHYNSPLHF. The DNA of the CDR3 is TGTGCCAGCAGCAAAAAGACAAAGCCCCACTATAATTCACCCCTCCACTTT.